This TCR beta chain was sequenced in a study of regulatory T cells in long-lasting Graves disease. Study-level findings and limits: TRBV28, TRBJ1-2 and TRBJ2-5 were segments that persistent disease favored.

Construction of TCR beta libraries relied on iRepertoire HTBI primers and on Arm-PCR targeting CDR3 regions. As handled by the study authors: The study identified about 60 TRBV and approximately 14 TRBJ segments across samples. TCRdb used MiXCR to reprocess the multiplex PCR reads, holding one entry per CDR3 protein. The V and J calls come from TCRdb's annotation, not from the publication. The data hold 400,000 or so distinct CDR3 sequences, with around 20% observed a single time. Time point described: persistent/refractory GD, antithyroid drugs over 5 years with positive TRAb. The authors made the TCR library using RNA they extracted from PBMCs. With respect to this clonotype: Its specificity is unknown.

Germline V gives CDR1 SGHNT, CDR2 YYREEE (reference sequence). J was trimmed by 5 bases and V by 3 bases; bases with no gene match: 14. The CDR3 consists of 18 residues. The chain is built from TRBV5-4 and TRBJ2-5; 12 positions agree with TRBD2. Sequencing used peripheral blood mononuclear cells (PBMCs), obtained when the disease was refractory, from a patient treated with antithyroid drugs. The sequence was collected from a female donor with Graves disease. CDR3 region: CASSSPPYGLAGKETQYF. The CDR3 DNA is TGTGCCAGCAGCTCACCCCCTTACGGACTAGCGGGAAAGGAGACCCAGTACTTC.